One and the same sample provided the 18 T cell receptor beta chains below, sequenced in a study of cytomegalovirus exposure and HLA in healthy donors. The primer mix had 60 Vbeta and 13 Jbeta primers. Repertoires were generated with immunoSEQ multiplex PCR, while TCRdb's copy carries only in-frame clones and drops some. The sample has some 100,000 clones, about 77% seen once. Sequencing input: PBMCs. The receptors come from a woman aged 18 to 35 in good health and CMV-seropositive.

The CDR3 reads CASTPRRGPYEQYF. CDR3 nucleotide sequence: TGTGCCAGCACCCCAAGGAGAGGTCCCTACGAGCAGTACTTC. The V call is TRBV27, the J call TRBJ2-7, with D unclear. V was trimmed by 7 bases and J by 2 bases, leaving 15 bases between them. The CDR3 length is 14 residues. Germline values: CDR1 MNHEY, CDR2 SMNVEV (reference sequence).

This chain connects TRBV11-1 to TRBJ2-7, with D maybe TRBD1 (6 bases). CDR3 length: 12 residues. The germline V and J ends were trimmed by 5 bases and 4 bases, with 9 bases remaining between them. CDR1 is SGHAT, CDR2 FQDESV, per germline (reference sequence). This chain's CDR3 is CASSRDIYEQYF. DNA for the CDR3: TGTGCCAGCAGCCGGGACATATACGAGCAGTACTTC.

The chain recombines TRBV19 with TRBJ1-5; 7 nucleotides line up with TRBD1. Germline CDR1 and CDR2: LNHDA and SQIVND (reference sequence). With V trimmed by 0 bases and J by 4 bases, 3 bases remained unmatched. This CDR3 spans 15 amino acids. The CDR3 DNA reads TGTGCCAGTAGTATAGAGGCAGGGGGGAATCAGCCCCAGCATTTT. As protein: CASSIEAGGNQPQHF.

The gene calls are TRBV7-3 and TRBJ2-1; TRBD2 might be the D (6 bases). Germline loops: CDR1 SGHTA, CDR2 FQGTGA. V was pared by 4 bases and J by 7 bases, with 17 bases between. This CDR3 spans 15 amino acids. The CDR3 DNA follows: TGTGCCAGCAGCTCCGCGGGATGGGGGGATAATGAGCAGTTCTTC. Protein: CASSSAGWGDNEQFF.

The V gene is TRBV28, the J gene TRBJ2-2, with a possible D match to TRBD1 (5 bases). Trimming pared 6 bases from V and 5 bases from J, leaving 16 bases between. The CDR3 consists of 15 residues. Germline-derived CDR1 and CDR2 are MDHEN and SYDVKM. The CDR3 region has the DNA TGTGCCAGCAGCCCTCCCCTCTCAGGGACCGGGGAGCTGTTTTTT. Its translation: CASSPPLSGTGELFF.

The V call is TRBV15, the J call TRBJ2-2, with TRBD2 identical over 7 bases. This CDR3 is built from 15 residues. The germline CDR1 and CDR2 sequences are LNHNV and YYDKDF (reference sequence). Trimming removed 0 bases from V and 6 bases from J; junction bases left unmatched: 4. This chain's CDR3 is CATSRDTSGAGELFF. CDR3 bases: TGTGCCACCAGCAGAGATACCAGCGGGGCCGGGGAGCTGTTTTTT.

The chain employs TRBV7-9 and TRBJ2-7, with 7 bases lining up with TRBD1. Germline V gene lookup returns CDR1 SEHNR and CDR2 FQNEAQ (reference sequence). This CDR3 is built from 16 residues. Trimming at V came to 4 bases and at J to 0 bases, leaving 9 bases not matched to a gene. The CDR3 DNA follows: TGTGCCAGCAGCTCCCAACAGGGGAGAGTCTCCTACGAGCAGTACTTC. It encodes CASSSQQGRVSYEQYF.

The chain combines TRBV4-1 with TRBJ2-4; no definite D call. This CDR3 region has 16 residues. Trimming shortened V by 4 bases and J by 0 bases, and 13 bases separated the two germline ends. CDR1 and CDR2 (germline): MGHRA, YSYEKL. CDR3: CASSPREIIAKNIQYF. CDR3 DNA sequence: TGCGCCAGCAGCCCCCGAGAGATCATAGCCAAAAACATTCAGTACTTC.

V usage is TRBV5-3 and J usage is TRBJ2-1; TRBD2 agrees at 7 bases. TRBV5-3 counts as an open reading frame of uncertain function. CDR3 size: 14 residues. V trimming: 2 bases; J trimming: 4 bases; junction bases outside the gene matches: 3. Written as DNA, the CDR3 is TGTGCCAGAAGCTTACGGGGGGATTACAATGAGCAGTTCTTC. This codes for CARSLRGDYNEQFF.

This clone occurred a few times. V and J are TRBV28 and TRBJ1-1; TRBD1 is a possible D gene (6 bases). The CDR3 is 14 residues long. V was trimmed by 5 bases and J by 0 bases, leaving 10 bases between them. Germline lookup yields CDR1 MDHEN and CDR2 SYDVKM. The CDR3 loop is CASSPYRVNTEAFF. CDR3 nucleotides: TGTGCCAGCAGTCCATACAGGGTGAACACTGAAGCTTTCTTT. Full variable domain (remainder filled in from reference TRBV28 and TRBJ1-1): DVKVTQSSRYLVKRTGEKVFLECVQDMDHENMFWYRQDPGLGLRLIYFSYDVKMKEKGDIPEGYSVSREKKERFSLILESASTNQTSMYLCASSPYRVNTEAFFGQGTRLTVV.

DNA for the CDR3: TGTGCCAGCACCCTAGGACAGTCGAACACTGAAGCTTTCTTT. This encodes CASTLGQSNTEAFF. The chain is built from TRBV5-5 and TRBJ1-1; maybe TRBD1 (6 bases). From germline, CDR1 is SGHKS and CDR2 YYEKEE (reference sequence). This CDR3 has 14 residues. The V gene lost 6 bases and the J gene lost 1 base, with 13 bases spanning the gap.

The chain couples TRBV7-2 to TRBJ2-1, with 7 bases identical to TRBD1. Germline loops: CDR1 SGHTA, CDR2 FQGNSA. V trimming: 4 bases; J trimming: 10 bases; junction bases outside the gene matches: 7. The CDR3 totals 13 residues. The DNA of the CDR3 is TGTGCCAGCAGCTCTCCGACAGGGTGGGAGCAGTTCTTC. Translating it yields CASSSPTGWEQFF.

This chain connects TRBV19 to TRBJ2-2; D gene uncertain. CDR1 LNHDA and CDR2 SQIVND come from the germline V gene (reference sequence). This CDR3 is 13 amino acids long. Trimming took 6 bases from V and 0 from J, leaving 5 bases between them. CDR3: CASRTSNTGELFF. In DNA form, the CDR3 reads TGTGCCAGTAGGACTTCGAACACCGGGGAGCTGTTTTTT.

The chain employs TRBV12-2 and TRBJ2-5; the D call of TRBD2 is as the table states it, not checked on the DNA. TRBV12-2 is described as a pseudogene. CDR3 length: 13 residues. The CDR3 reads CASRLVRRETQYF. The CDR3 DNA follows: TGTGCAAGTCGCTTAGTTCGCCGGGAGACCCAGTACTTC.

The chain uses TRBV6-6 and TRBJ1-1; no firm D call. CDR1 is MNHNY, CDR2 SVGAGI, per germline (reference sequence). V was pared by 10 bases and J by 7 bases, with 19 bases between. This CDR3 region has 13 residues. This CDR3 reads CANQKTLFGEAFF. The DNA for the CDR3 is TGTGCCAACCAAAAAACCTTATTCGGTGAAGCTTTCTTT.

The chain recombines TRBV28 with TRBJ1-2; maybe TRBD1 (6 bases). The CDR3 is 15 amino acids. Per the germline V gene, CDR1 is MDHEN and CDR2 is SYDVKM. The germline V and J ends were trimmed by 4 bases and 5 bases, with 17 bases remaining between them. The CDR3 loop is CASSSQGPEFYGYTF. The CDR3, as DNA: TGTGCCAGCAGTTCACAGGGCCCCGAATTTTATGGCTACACCTTC.

This clone was observed a handful of times. The J gene is TRBJ2-7, the V gene TRBV7-9; TRBD2 aligns across 7 bases. Trimming removed 5 bases from V and 4 bases from J; junction bases left unmatched: 8. Germline CDR1 SEHNR, CDR2 FQNEAQ (reference sequence). This CDR3 has 14 residues. The CDR3 region has the DNA TGTGCCAGCAGCGACCGGGGGAGGGAATACGAGCAGTACTTC. This translates into CASSDRGREYEQYF.

The V and J genes are TRBV28 and TRBJ1-2, with 7 bases lining up with TRBD1. The CDR3 has 15 amino acids. Trimming at V came to 2 bases and at J to 5 bases, leaving 8 bases not matched to a gene. Germline lookup yields CDR1 MDHEN and CDR2 SYDVKM. The CDR3 region is CASSLNVRGSYGYTF. The CDR3 bases are TGTGCCAGCAGTTTAAATGTCAGGGGGAGTTATGGCTACACCTTC.